The next 9 T cell receptor beta chains were all read from a single sample in a study of blood T cell repertoires in COVID-19. Profiled with immunoSEQ multiplex PCR; TCRdb holds only in-frame clones, not every one. The repertoire includes some 100,000 clones, nearly 90% of them detected once, and about 6.5% sits in the top ten. The sequencing input was peripheral blood. These receptors were collected from a woman aged 55-70 years with acute or convalescent COVID-19.

The chain employs TRBV18 and TRBJ2-7, with 10 bases aligning to TRBD1. The CDR3 spans 13 residues. The junction had 5 bases not matched to a gene; V was cut back by 5 bases and J by 7 bases. Germline loops: CDR1 KGHSH, CDR2 LQKENI. CDR3 DNA sequence: TGTGCCAGCTCAAGGGGACAGGGGCATGAGCAGTACGTC. Protein product: CASSRGQGHEQYV.

The J gene is TRBJ2-7, the V gene TRBV4-1; D uncertain. This CDR3 is 15 amino acids long. With 1 base removed from V and 1 base from J, the gap between germline ends came to 11 bases. The germline V gene encodes CDR1 MGHRA and CDR2 YSYEKL. The CDR3 bases are TGCGCCAGCAGCCAAGGAGGCGGCAGTTCCTACGAGCAGTACTTC. This sequence encodes CASSQGGGSSYEQYF.

This chain uses TRBV3-1 (or the pseudogene TRBV3-2) with TRBJ1-2, with D perhaps matching TRBD1 (5 bases). V shed 1 base and J shed 3 bases, with 9 bases lying between them. CDR1 LGHDT and CDR2 YNNKEL come from the germline V gene (reference sequence). This CDR3 has 14 amino acids. CDR3 bases: TGTGCCAGCAGCCAAGCGCCAGGGTACTATGGCTACACCTTC. It translates to CASSQAPGYYGYTF.

V is TRBV9 and J is TRBJ2-2, with 9 bases that match TRBD2. The CDR3 spans 17 residues. Germline V gives CDR1 SGDLS, CDR2 YYNGEE. Losses at the gene ends were 4 bases for V and 7 bases for J; bases not matched to a gene: 14. CDR3 DNA: TGTGCCAGCAGCCCGGTGGTGGCTAGCGGGAACGACGGGGAGCTGTTTTTT. It translates to CASSPVVASGNDGELFF.

The CDR3 here is CASSVDSGNTIYF. CDR3 in DNA: TGTGCCAGCAGCGTAGACAGCGGAAACACCATATATTTT. The gene calls are TRBV9 and TRBJ1-3, with D hard to call. The CDR3 extends over 13 amino acids. The germline V and J ends were trimmed by 0 bases and 4 bases, with 5 bases remaining between them. CDR1 and CDR2 from the germline V gene are SGDLS and YYNGEE.

This CDR3 reads CASSFRVDTQYF. The CDR3 DNA reads TGTGCCAGCAGTTTTCGGGTAGATACGCAGTATTTT. The chain employs TRBV12-3 or TRBV12-4 and TRBJ2-3; no clear D. The CDR3 covers 12 residues. Trimming stripped 3 bases from V and 5 bases from J, with 6 bases between.

This chain uses TRBV11-3 with TRBJ2-1; D is perhaps TRBD2 (6 bases). The V gene lost 5 bases and the J gene lost 5 bases, with 10 bases spanning the gap. CDR3 length: 13 amino acids. Germline values: CDR1 SGHNT, CDR2 YENEEA. As DNA, the CDR3 is TGTGCCAGCAGCCTCCGGACTAACAATGAGCAGTTCTTC. This sequence encodes CASSLRTNNEQFF.

The CDR3, as DNA: TGTGCCACCAGCAGAGAAGCCCCTTTCCCGGCTTTCTTT. As protein: CATSREAPFPAFF. The J gene is TRBJ1-1, the V gene TRBV15, with D unclear. The V end was cut by 0 bases, the J end by 11 bases, with 13 bases between. There are 13 residues in the CDR3. CDR1 and CDR2 (germline): LNHNV, YYDKDF (reference sequence).

The CDR3 DNA sequence: TGTGCCAGCAGCTCGGGACTAGCGGGACTCGGCTCCTACAATGAGCAGTTCTTC. It encodes CASSSGLAGLGSYNEQFF. The V call is TRBV5-4, the J call TRBJ2-1; 13 bases agree with TRBD2. The CDR3 is made up of 18 amino acids. Per the germline V gene, CDR1 is SGHNT and CDR2 is YYREEE (reference sequence). Unmatched junction bases numbered 6, after V lost 3 bases and J lost 0 bases.